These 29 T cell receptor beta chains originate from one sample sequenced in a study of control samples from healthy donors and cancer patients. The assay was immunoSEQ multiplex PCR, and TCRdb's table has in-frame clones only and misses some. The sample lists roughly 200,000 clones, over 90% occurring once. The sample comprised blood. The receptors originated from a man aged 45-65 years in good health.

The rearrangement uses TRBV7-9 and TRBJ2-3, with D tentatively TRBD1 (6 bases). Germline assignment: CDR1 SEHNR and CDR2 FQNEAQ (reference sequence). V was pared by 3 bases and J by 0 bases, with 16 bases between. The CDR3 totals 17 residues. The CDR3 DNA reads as TGTGCCAGCAGCTTTAAGGCGGACAGTTCTAGCACAGATACGCAGTATTTT. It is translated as CASSFKADSSSTDTQYF.

The CDR3 nucleotides are TGTGCCAGCAGCTTAGATCGAGTTTCAGATACGCAGTATTTT. Amino acids: CASSLDRVSDTQYF. This rearrangement joins TRBV11-2 to TRBJ2-3; no clear D. From germline, CDR1 is SGHAT and CDR2 FQNNGV. Between the trimmed V and J ends, which lost 0 bases and 4 bases, there was a span of 8 bases. This CDR3 contains 14 residues.

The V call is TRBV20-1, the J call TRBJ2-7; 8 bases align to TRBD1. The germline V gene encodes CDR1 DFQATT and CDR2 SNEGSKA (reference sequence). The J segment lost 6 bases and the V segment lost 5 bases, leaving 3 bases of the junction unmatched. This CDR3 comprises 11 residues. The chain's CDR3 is CSAWTGSEQYV. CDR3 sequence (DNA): TGCAGTGCTTGGACAGGGAGCGAGCAGTACGTC.

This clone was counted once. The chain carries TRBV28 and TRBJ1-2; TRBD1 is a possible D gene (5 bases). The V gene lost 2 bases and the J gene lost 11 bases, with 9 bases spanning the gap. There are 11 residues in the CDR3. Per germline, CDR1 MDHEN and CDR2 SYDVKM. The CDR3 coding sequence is TGTGCCAGCAGTTTACTACAGGTTTACACCTTC. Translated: CASSLLQVYTF.

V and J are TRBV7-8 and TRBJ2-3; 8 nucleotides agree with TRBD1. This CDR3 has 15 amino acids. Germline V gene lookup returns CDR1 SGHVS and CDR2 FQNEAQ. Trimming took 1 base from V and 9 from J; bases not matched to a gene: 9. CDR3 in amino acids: CASSLERQGMGTQYF. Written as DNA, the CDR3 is TGTGCCAGCAGCTTAGAGAGACAGGGGATGGGGACGCAGTATTTT.

The CDR3 DNA reads TGTGCCAGCAGCGTAGAGTCCGGGGGACTAGCGGGGAATCTAGCCAAAAACATTCAGTACTTC. Its protein is CASSVESGGLAGNLAKNIQYF. The gene calls are TRBV9 and TRBJ2-4; 13 nucleotides line up with TRBD2. CDR1 is SGDLS and CDR2 is YYNGEE in the germline V gene. Trimming removed 0 bases from V and 0 bases from J; junction bases left unmatched: 12. This CDR3 region has 21 residues.

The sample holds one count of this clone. CDR3 nucleotides: TGTGCCAGCAGCGTCGCCGGACAGGGAGGGACGGGCTACACCTTC. It translates to CASSVAGQGGTGYTF. The genes are TRBV9 and TRBJ1-2, with 8 positions matching TRBD1. V was pared by 2 bases and J by 8 bases, with 11 bases of the junction left unmatched. CDR3 length: 15 residues. CDR1 is SGDLS, CDR2 YYNGEE, per germline. Based on the CDR3 plus reference TRBV9 and TRBJ1-2, the full variable domain is DSGVTQTPKHLITATGQRVTLRCSPRSGDLSVYWYQQSLDQGLQFLIQYYNGEERAKGNILERFSAQQFPDLHSELNLSSLELGDSALYFCASSVAGQGGTGYTFGSGTRLTVV.

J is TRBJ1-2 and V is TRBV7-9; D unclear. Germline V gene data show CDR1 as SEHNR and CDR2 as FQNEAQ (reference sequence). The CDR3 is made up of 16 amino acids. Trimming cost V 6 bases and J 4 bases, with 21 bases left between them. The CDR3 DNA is TGTGCCAGCAGTCTCATTCACGGGGTGGAGGGCTATGGCTACACCTTC. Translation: CASSLIHGVEGYGYTF.

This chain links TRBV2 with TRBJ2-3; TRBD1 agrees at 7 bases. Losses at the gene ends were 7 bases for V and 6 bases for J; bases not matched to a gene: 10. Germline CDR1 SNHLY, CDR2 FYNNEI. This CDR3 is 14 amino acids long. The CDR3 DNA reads TGTGCCAGCAACCCAACAGGGGTCCCCGATACGCAGTATTTT. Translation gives CASNPTGVPDTQYF.

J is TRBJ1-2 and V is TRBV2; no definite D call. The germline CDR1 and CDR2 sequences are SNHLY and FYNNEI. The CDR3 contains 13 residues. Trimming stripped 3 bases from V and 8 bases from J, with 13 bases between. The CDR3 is CASSDPPPIGYTF. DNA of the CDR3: TGTGCCAGCAGTGACCCCCCCCCGATCGGCTACACCTTC. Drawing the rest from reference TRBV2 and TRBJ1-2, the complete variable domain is EPEVTQTPSHQVTQMGQEVILRCVPISNHLYFYWYRQILGQKVEFLVSFYNNEISEKSEIFDDQFSVERPDGSNFTLKIRSTKLEDSAMYFCASSDPPPIGYTFGSGTRLTVV.

The CDR3 DNA sequence: TGTGCCTCCTTCGGCTTTGAGGCTGGAAACACCATATATTTT. This gives the protein CASFGFEAGNTIYF. The genes are TRBV30 and TRBJ1-3; D is undetermined. CDR3 length: 14 amino acids. Trimming cost V 7 bases and J 2 bases, with 15 bases left between them. Germline loops: CDR1 GTSNPN, CDR2 SVGIG (reference sequence).

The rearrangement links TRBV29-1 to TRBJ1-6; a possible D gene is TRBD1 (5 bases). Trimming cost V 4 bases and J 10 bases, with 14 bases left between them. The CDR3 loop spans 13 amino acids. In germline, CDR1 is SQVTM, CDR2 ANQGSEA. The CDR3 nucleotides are TGCAGCGTTGGTCAGGGAGTAGGGTCACCCCTCCACTTT. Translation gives CSVGQGVGSPLHF.

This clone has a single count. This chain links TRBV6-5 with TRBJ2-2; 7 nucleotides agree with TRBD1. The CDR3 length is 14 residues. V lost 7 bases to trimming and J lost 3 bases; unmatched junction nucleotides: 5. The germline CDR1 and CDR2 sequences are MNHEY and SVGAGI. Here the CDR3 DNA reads TGTGCCAGCAAACCGGGACAGCACACCGGGGAGCTGTTTTTT. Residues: CASKPGQHTGELFF.

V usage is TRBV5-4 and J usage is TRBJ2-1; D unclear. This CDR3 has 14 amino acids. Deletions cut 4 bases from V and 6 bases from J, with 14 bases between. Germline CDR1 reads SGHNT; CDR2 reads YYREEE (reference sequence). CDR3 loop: CASSDTGPSNEQFF. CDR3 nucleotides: TGTGCCAGCAGCGATACCGGGCCGAGCAATGAGCAGTTCTTC.

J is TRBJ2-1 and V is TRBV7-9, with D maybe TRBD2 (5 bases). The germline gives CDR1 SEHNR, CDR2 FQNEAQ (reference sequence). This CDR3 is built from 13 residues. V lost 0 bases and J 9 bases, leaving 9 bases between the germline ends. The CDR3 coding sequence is TGTGCCAGCAGCTTAGCAGGACTTCCTGAGCAGTTCTTC. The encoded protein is CASSLAGLPEQFF.

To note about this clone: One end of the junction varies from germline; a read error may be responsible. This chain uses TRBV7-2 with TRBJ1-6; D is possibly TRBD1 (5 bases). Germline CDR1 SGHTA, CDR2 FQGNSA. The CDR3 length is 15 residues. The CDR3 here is CASSLVRDRYSPLHF. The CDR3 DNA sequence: TGTGCCAGCAGCTTAGTCCGGGACCGGTATTCTCCCCTCCACTTT.

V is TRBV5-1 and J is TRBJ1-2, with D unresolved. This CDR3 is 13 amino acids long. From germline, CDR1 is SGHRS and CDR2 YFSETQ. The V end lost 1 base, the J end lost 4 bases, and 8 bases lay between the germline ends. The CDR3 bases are TGCGCCAGCAGCTTGCGGCAGAGCTATGGCTACACCTTC. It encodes CASSLRQSYGYTF.

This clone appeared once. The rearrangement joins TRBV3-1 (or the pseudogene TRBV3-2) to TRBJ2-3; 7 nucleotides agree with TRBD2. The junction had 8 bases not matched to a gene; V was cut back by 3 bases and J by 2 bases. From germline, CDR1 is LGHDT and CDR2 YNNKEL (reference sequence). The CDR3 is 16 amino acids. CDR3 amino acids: CASSHVAGLSTDTQYF. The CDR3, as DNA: TGTGCCAGCAGCCACGTAGCGGGCCTCTCCACAGATACGCAGTATTTT.

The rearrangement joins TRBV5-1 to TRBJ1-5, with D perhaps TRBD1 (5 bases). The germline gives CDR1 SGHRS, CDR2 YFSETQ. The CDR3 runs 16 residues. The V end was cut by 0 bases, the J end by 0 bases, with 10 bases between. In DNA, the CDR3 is TGCGCCAGCAGCTTGGAGGGCAGGGATAGCAATCAGCCCCAGCATTTT. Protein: CASSLEGRDSNQPQHF.

CDR3 bases: TGTGCCACCAGTGAGTCGGGACAGTCCTACAATGAGCAGTTCTTC. This encodes CATSESGQSYNEQFF. J is TRBJ2-1 and V is TRBV24-1; 7 nucleotides line up with TRBD1. The ends lost 4 bases at V and 1 base at J; junction bases unmatched: 3. From germline, CDR1 is KGHDR and CDR2 SFDVKD. The CDR3 runs to 15 residues.

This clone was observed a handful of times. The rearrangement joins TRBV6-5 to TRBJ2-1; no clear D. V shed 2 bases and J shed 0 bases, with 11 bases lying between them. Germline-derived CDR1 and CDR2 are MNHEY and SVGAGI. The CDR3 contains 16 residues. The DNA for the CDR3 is TGTGCCAGCAGTTACGCCGGGCAGAGCTCCTACAATGAGCAGTTCTTC. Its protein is CASSYAGQSSYNEQFF.

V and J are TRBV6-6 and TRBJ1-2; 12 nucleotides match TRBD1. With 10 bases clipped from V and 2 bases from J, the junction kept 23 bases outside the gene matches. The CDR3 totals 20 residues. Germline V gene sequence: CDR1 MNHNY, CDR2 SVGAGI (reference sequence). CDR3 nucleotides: TGTGCCAACAGCCCCCCTCGTCGGCGGGACAGGGGGCCGAGAAACTATGGCTACACCTTC. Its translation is CANSPPRRRDRGPRNYGYTF.

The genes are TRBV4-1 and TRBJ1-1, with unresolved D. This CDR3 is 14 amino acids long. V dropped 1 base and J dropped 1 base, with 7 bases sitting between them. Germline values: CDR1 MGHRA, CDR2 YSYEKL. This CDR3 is CASSQVGQNTEAFF. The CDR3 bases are TGCGCCAGCAGCCAAGTAGGGCAGAACACTGAAGCTTTCTTT.

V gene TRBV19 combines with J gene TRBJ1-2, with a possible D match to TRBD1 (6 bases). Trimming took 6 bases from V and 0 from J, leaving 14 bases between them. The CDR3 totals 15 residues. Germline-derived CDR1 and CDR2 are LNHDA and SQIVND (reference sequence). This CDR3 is CASRDSRGANYGYTF. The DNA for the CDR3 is TGTGCCAGTAGGGACAGTCGAGGAGCTAACTATGGCTACACCTTC.

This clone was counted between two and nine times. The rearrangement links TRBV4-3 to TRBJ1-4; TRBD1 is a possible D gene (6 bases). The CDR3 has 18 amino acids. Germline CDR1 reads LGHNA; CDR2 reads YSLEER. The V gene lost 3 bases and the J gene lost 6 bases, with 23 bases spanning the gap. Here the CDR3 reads CASSHITSGTREYEKLFF. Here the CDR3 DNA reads TGCGCCAGCAGCCATATAACTTCCGGGACACGGGAATATGAAAAACTGTTTTTT.

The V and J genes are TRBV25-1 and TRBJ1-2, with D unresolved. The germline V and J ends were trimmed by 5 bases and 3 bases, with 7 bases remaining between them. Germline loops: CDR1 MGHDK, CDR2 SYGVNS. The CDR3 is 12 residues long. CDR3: CASSRGDYGYTF. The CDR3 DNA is TGTGCCAGCAGTAGAGGAGACTATGGCTACACCTTC.

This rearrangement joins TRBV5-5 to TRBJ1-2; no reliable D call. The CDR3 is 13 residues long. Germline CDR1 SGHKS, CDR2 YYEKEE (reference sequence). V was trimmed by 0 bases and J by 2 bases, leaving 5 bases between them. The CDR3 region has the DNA TGTGCCAGCAGCTTGGGAGGGAACTATGGCTACACCTTC. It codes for CASSLGGNYGYTF.

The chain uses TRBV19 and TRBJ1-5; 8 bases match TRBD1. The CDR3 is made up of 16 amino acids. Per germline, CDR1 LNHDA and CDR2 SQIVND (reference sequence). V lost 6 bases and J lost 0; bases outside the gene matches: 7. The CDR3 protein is CASSTDRGYSNQPQHF. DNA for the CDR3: TGTGCCAGTAGCACAGACAGGGGATATAGCAATCAGCCCCAGCATTTT.

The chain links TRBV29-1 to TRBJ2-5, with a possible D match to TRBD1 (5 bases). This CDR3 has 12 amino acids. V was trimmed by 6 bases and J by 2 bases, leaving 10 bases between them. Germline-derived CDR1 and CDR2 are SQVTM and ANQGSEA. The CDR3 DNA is TGCAGCGTGATGACAGCACAAGAGACCCAGTACTTC. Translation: CSVMTAQETQYF.